The rows below give T cell receptor beta chains drawn from one sample of a study of patients and donors after allogeneic stem cell transplantation. Using its own MiXCR run on the RT-PCR reads, TCRdb lists one record per CDR3 protein. The data contain 100,000 to 130,000 distinct CDR3 sequences, roughly 37% of them seen just once; the ten biggest clones take up around 30%. The sample taken for sequencing was blood, either unsorted or a sorted T cell fraction (not recorded which). Every receptor here comes from a human donor who was either an allogeneic HSCT recipient or a stem cell or donor lymphocyte infusion donor (not recorded which). It is not recorded whose cells these are; they may come from a transplant donor. Each CDR3 is given with its conserved first and last residue. A D gene is named only where the DNA matches it firmly. Clone size is given for some rows only: seen once, a few or many times, or a class if the clone is expanded.

v_call: TRBV12-3/TRBV12-4; j_call: TRBJ2-5; d_call: TRBD1; clone_size: few; cdr3_aa: CASSWGQGKQETQYF; cdr3_nt: TGTGCCAGCAGTTGGGGACAGGGGAAACAAGAGACCCAGTACTTC
v_call: TRBV7-2; j_call: TRBJ1-2; d_call: TRBD1; clone_size: few; cdr3_aa: CASSFGTDLRVYGYTF; cdr3_nt: TGTGCCAGCAGCTTTGGGACAGACCTAAGGGTCTATGGCTACACCTTC
v_call: TRBV20-1; j_call: TRBJ2-1; d_call: TRBD2; clone_size: once; cdr3_aa: CSGPGLAGVEQFF; cdr3_nt: TGCAGTGGCCCGGGACTAGCGGGAGTTGAGCAGTTCTTC
v_call: TRBV5-1; j_call: TRBJ1-1; d_call: TRBD1; clone_size: NA; cdr3_aa: CASSFHSGGAGTEAFF; cdr3_nt: TGCGCCAGCAGCTTCCATTCAGGGGGCGCAGGCACTGAAGCTTTCTTT
v_call: TRBV3-1; j_call: TRBJ2-5; d_call: NA; clone_size: NA; cdr3_aa: CASRGVTQYF; cdr3_nt: TGTGCCAGCAGGGGGGTGACCCAGTACTTC
v_call: TRBV7-9; j_call: TRBJ2-1; d_call: TRBD2; clone_size: NA; cdr3_aa: CASSLWREKGNEQFF; cdr3_nt: TGTGCCAGCAGCTTATGGCGGGAGAAGGGGAATGAGCAGTTCTTC
v_call: TRBV15; j_call: TRBJ1-5; d_call: NA; clone_size: few; cdr3_aa: CATSRISASNQPQHF; cdr3_nt: TGTGCCACCAGCAGAATATCTGCTAGCAATCAGCCCCAGCATTTT
v_call: TRBV30; j_call: TRBJ1-1; d_call: NA; clone_size: NA; cdr3_aa: CAARGTEAFF; cdr3_nt: TGTGCTGCAAGGGGGACTGAAGCTTTCTTT
v_call: TRBV4-3; j_call: TRBJ2-2; d_call: NA; clone_size: NA; cdr3_aa: CASKPDTGELFF; cdr3_nt: TGCGCCAGCAAACCCGACACCGGGGAGCTGTTTTTT
v_call: TRBV9; j_call: TRBJ2-3; d_call: NA; clone_size: NA; cdr3_aa: CASSVDFRGGGTWTSTDTQYF; cdr3_nt: TGTGCCAGCAGCGTAGATTTCAGAGGTGGGGGAACCTGGACTAGCACAGATACGCAGTATTTT
v_call: TRBV12-3/TRBV12-4; j_call: TRBJ1-5; d_call: NA; clone_size: NA; cdr3_aa: CASSLGGRDNQPQHF; cdr3_nt: TGTGCCAGCAGTTTAGGGGGGCGGGACAATCAGCCCCAGCATTTT
v_call: TRBV5-1; j_call: TRBJ1-4; d_call: NA; clone_size: NA; cdr3_aa: CASRQSPSTNEKLFF; cdr3_nt: TGCGCCAGCAGGCAGTCCCCTTCAACTAATGAAAAACTGTTTTTT
v_call: TRBV6-6; j_call: TRBJ2-7; d_call: TRBD2; clone_size: NA; cdr3_aa: CASTRRSSGSGEQYF; cdr3_nt: TGTGCCAGCACCCGAAGGTCTAGCGGGAGTGGCGAGCAGTACTTC
v_call: TRBV7-2; j_call: TRBJ2-6; d_call: NA; clone_size: few; cdr3_aa: CASRLGGGLSGANVLTF; cdr3_nt: TGTGCCAGCAGATTAGGGGGAGGGCTCTCTGGGGCCAACGTCCTGACTTTC
v_call: TRBV6-2/TRBV6-3; j_call: TRBJ2-1; d_call: NA; clone_size: NA; cdr3_aa: CASSFTPLLRQFF; cdr3_nt: TGTGCCAGCAGTTTCACCCCCCTCCTTAGACAGTTCTTC
v_call: TRBV20-1; j_call: TRBJ2-4; d_call: NA; clone_size: NA; cdr3_aa: CSASADTRSLAKNIQYF; cdr3_nt: TGCAGTGCTAGCGCCGACACTAGATCTCTAGCCAAAAACATTCAGTACTTC
v_call: TRBV4-1; j_call: TRBJ1-4; d_call: NA; clone_size: few; cdr3_aa: CASSQDVGFNEKLFF; cdr3_nt: TGCGCCAGCAGCCAAGATGTCGGGTTTAATGAAAAACTGTTTTTT
v_call: TRBV29-1; j_call: TRBJ1-1; d_call: TRBD1; clone_size: few; cdr3_aa: CSVARHTGENTEAFF; cdr3_nt: TGCAGCGTGGCTCGGCATACAGGGGAAAACACTGAAGCTTTCTTT
v_call: TRBV5-1; j_call: TRBJ1-6; d_call: NA; clone_size: NA; cdr3_aa: CASSWSTGIQSPLHF; cdr3_nt: TGCGCCAGCAGCTGGAGCACGGGGATTCAATCACCCCTCCACTTT
v_call: TRBV6-2/TRBV6-3; j_call: TRBJ1-1; d_call: TRBD1; clone_size: once; cdr3_aa: CASREPGGRTEAFF; cdr3_nt: TGTGCCAGCAGGGAACCAGGGGGCCGGACTGAAGCTTTCTTT
v_call: TRBV5-1; j_call: TRBJ2-1; d_call: TRBD2; clone_size: NA; cdr3_aa: CASSSGLAGEQFF; cdr3_nt: TGCGCCAGCAGCTCAGGACTAGCGGGAGAGCAGTTCTTC
v_call: TRBV20-1; j_call: TRBJ1-5; d_call: TRBD1; clone_size: few; cdr3_aa: CSAREAGQVSNQPQHF; cdr3_nt: TGCAGTGCTAGAGAAGCTGGACAGGTTAGCAATCAGCCCCAGCATTTT
v_call: TRBV6-5; j_call: TRBJ2-1; d_call: TRBD2; clone_size: NA; cdr3_aa: CASSPAGVNYNEQFF; cdr3_nt: TGTGCCAGCAGCCCAGCGGGAGTTAACTACAATGAGCAGTTCTTC
v_call: TRBV12-3/TRBV12-4; j_call: TRBJ1-3; d_call: NA; clone_size: few; cdr3_aa: CASSLASSGNTIYF; cdr3_nt: TGTGCCAGCAGTTTGGCAAGCTCTGGAAACACCATATATTTT
v_call: TRBV5-1; j_call: TRBJ2-3; d_call: TRBD2; clone_size: few; cdr3_aa: CASSPASGSDTQYF; cdr3_nt: TGCGCCAGCAGCCCGGCTAGCGGGAGTGATACGCAGTATTTT
v_call: TRBV11-3; j_call: TRBJ1-1; d_call: NA; clone_size: few; cdr3_aa: CASSKGTTTEAFF; cdr3_nt: TGTGCCAGCAGTAAGGGGACCACCACTGAAGCTTTCTTT
v_call: TRBV18; j_call: TRBJ2-7; d_call: TRBD1; clone_size: NA; cdr3_aa: CASSLRQGTHEQYF; cdr3_nt: TGTGCCAGCTCACTTCGACAGGGTACCCACGAGCAGTACTTC
v_call: TRBV3-1; j_call: TRBJ1-1; d_call: NA; clone_size: few; cdr3_aa: CASSRFGGGAEAFF; cdr3_nt: TGTGCCAGCAGCCGTTTCGGGGGAGGGGCTGAAGCTTTCTTT
v_call: TRBV12-3/TRBV12-4; j_call: TRBJ2-2; d_call: TRBD2; clone_size: few; cdr3_aa: CASSLLGLAANTGELFF; cdr3_nt: TGTGCCAGCAGTTTACTGGGTCTAGCGGCGAACACCGGGGAGCTGTTTTTT
v_call: TRBV7-2; j_call: TRBJ1-4; d_call: NA; clone_size: many; cdr3_aa: CASSLGVRQTNEKLFF; cdr3_nt: TGTGCCAGCAGCTTAGGGGTCCGGCAAACTAATGAAAAACTGTTTTTT
v_call: TRBV7-9; j_call: TRBJ2-3; d_call: TRBD2; clone_size: NA; cdr3_aa: CALGASGTDTQYF; cdr3_nt: TGTGCCCTAGGGGCTAGCGGAACAGATACGCAGTATTTT
v_call: TRBV24-1; j_call: TRBJ2-2; d_call: NA; clone_size: once; cdr3_aa: CATSGGAVNTGELFF; cdr3_nt: TGTGCCACCAGTGGTGGGGCGGTCAACACCGGGGAGCTGTTTTTT
v_call: TRBV20-1; j_call: TRBJ1-6; d_call: NA; clone_size: NA; cdr3_aa: CSARSGAGFNSPLHF; cdr3_nt: TGCAGTGCTAGAAGTGGAGCAGGGTTCAATTCACCCCTCCACTTT
v_call: TRBV14; j_call: TRBJ2-7; d_call: TRBD2; clone_size: NA; cdr3_aa: CASSRQAGYSYEQYF; cdr3_nt: TGTGCCAGCAGCCGCCAAGCGGGGTACTCCTACGAGCAGTACTTC
v_call: TRBV7-6; j_call: TRBJ1-6; d_call: TRBD1; clone_size: few; cdr3_aa: CASSWRKTGRISSPLHF; cdr3_nt: TGTGCCAGCAGCTGGCGTAAGACAGGGCGGATTAGTTCACCCCTCCACTTT
v_call: TRBV7-8; j_call: TRBJ2-2; d_call: NA; clone_size: NA; cdr3_aa: CASSLESHSNTGELFF; cdr3_nt: TGTGCCAGCAGCTTAGAATCACACTCCAACACCGGGGAGCTGTTTTTT
v_call: TRBV6-5; j_call: TRBJ1-2; d_call: NA; clone_size: few; cdr3_aa: CASSRRSNYGYTF; cdr3_nt: TGTGCCAGCAGCAGGCGTTCTAACTATGGCTACACCTTC
v_call: TRBV20-1; j_call: TRBJ1-1; d_call: NA; clone_size: few; cdr3_aa: CSAWTPKNTEAFF; cdr3_nt: TGCAGTGCCTGGACCCCAAAGAACACTGAAGCTTTCTTT
v_call: TRBV12-3/TRBV12-4; j_call: TRBJ2-6; d_call: NA; clone_size: once; cdr3_aa: CASSLTGRGANVLTF; cdr3_nt: TGTGCCAGCAGTTTAACCGGGCGAGGGGCCAACGTCCTGACTTTC
v_call: TRBV6-6; j_call: TRBJ2-3; d_call: TRBD2; clone_size: NA; cdr3_aa: CASTKSGRNTDTQYF; cdr3_nt: TGTGCCAGCACTAAGAGCGGGAGGAACACAGATACGCAGTATTTT
v_call: TRBV4-3; j_call: TRBJ2-1; d_call: NA; clone_size: NA; cdr3_aa: CASSHKFYNEQFF; cdr3_nt: TGCGCCAGCAGCCATAAATTCTACAATGAGCAGTTCTTC
v_call: TRBV7-6; j_call: TRBJ1-3; d_call: NA; clone_size: NA; cdr3_aa: CASSFMGHMSSGNTIYF; cdr3_nt: TGTGCCAGCAGCTTTATGGGACACATGAGCTCTGGAAACACCATATATTTT
v_call: TRBV7-2; j_call: TRBJ1-5; d_call: NA; clone_size: few; cdr3_aa: CASSLAQANQPQHF; cdr3_nt: TGTGCCAGCAGCTTAGCGCAGGCCAATCAGCCCCAGCATTTT
v_call: TRBV3-1; j_call: TRBJ1-6; d_call: NA; clone_size: few; cdr3_aa: CASSQRTADNSPLHF; cdr3_nt: TGTGCCAGCAGCCAACGGACAGCCGATAATTCACCCCTCCACTTT
v_call: TRBV7-2; j_call: TRBJ2-1; d_call: NA; clone_size: NA; cdr3_aa: CASSLHNGEQFF; cdr3_nt: TGTGCCAGCAGCCTACACAATGGGGAGCAGTTCTTC
v_call: TRBV20-1; j_call: TRBJ2-4; d_call: NA; clone_size: NA; cdr3_aa: CSASEGAKNIQYF; cdr3_nt: TGCAGTGCTAGTGAGGGAGCCAAAAACATTCAGTACTTC
v_call: TRBV11-2; j_call: TRBJ1-4; d_call: NA; clone_size: NA; cdr3_aa: CASSHSFSNEKLFF; cdr3_nt: TGTGCCAGCAGCCACAGCTTTTCTAATGAAAAACTGTTTTTT
v_call: TRBV12-3/TRBV12-4; j_call: TRBJ2-7; d_call: TRBD1; clone_size: few; cdr3_aa: CASSLRGGLYEQYF; cdr3_nt: TGTGCCAGCAGTTTGAGAGGGGGCCTCTACGAGCAGTACTTC
v_call: TRBV10-3; j_call: TRBJ1-1; d_call: NA; clone_size: few; cdr3_aa: CAISEKRTEAFF; cdr3_nt: TGTGCCATCAGTGAGAAGCGGACTGAAGCTTTCTTT
v_call: TRBV20-1; j_call: TRBJ1-5; d_call: TRBD1; clone_size: few; cdr3_aa: CSAMTGFGNQPQHF; cdr3_nt: TGCAGTGCCATGACAGGGTTTGGCAATCAGCCCCAGCATTTT
v_call: TRBV12-3/TRBV12-4; j_call: TRBJ1-1; d_call: NA; clone_size: few; cdr3_aa: CASRFGKNTEAFF; cdr3_nt: TGTGCCAGCAGGTTCGGTAAGAACACTGAAGCTTTCTTT
v_call: TRBV27; j_call: TRBJ1-1; d_call: NA; clone_size: medium-sized; cdr3_aa: CASSKRVDGQNTEAFF; cdr3_nt: TGTGCCAGCAGCAAAAGGGTGGACGGCCAGAACACTGAAGCTTTCTTT